This T cell receptor beta chain was sequenced in a study of blood T cell repertoires in COVID-19. The wider study: There were acute and convalescent COVID-19 samples, and they came from the United States, Italy and Spain. PBMCs, B-cell-depleted T cells, or T cells were the source of the cDNA or gDNA that made up the material.

Under the authors' procedure: Amplification from reference gene primers served as the basis for estimated nucleated cell counts. TCRdb's table, derived via immunoSEQ multiplex PCR, lists solely in-frame clones and lacks some. That table gives V, J and clone size, and the DNA gave D and trimming. The top ten hold about 0.9% of the sample, which has roughly 250,000 clones, approximately 85% seen once. CDR1 and CDR2 (germline): LNHDA, SQIVND (reference sequence). The CDR3 consists of 15 residues. V was pared by 5 bases and J by 6 bases, with 17 bases between. The origin of this receptor is a human donor with COVID-19, enrolled during active disease. The donor label of this sample is uncertain. This rearrangement joins TRBV19 to TRBJ1-5, with D possibly TRBD1 on 5 matching bases. The sequencing sample was made of peripheral blood. In DNA, the CDR3 is TGTGCCAGTAGTGCGGCTGCGGGGGTTCGTCAGCCCCAGCATTTT. Residues: CASSAAAGVRQPQHF.